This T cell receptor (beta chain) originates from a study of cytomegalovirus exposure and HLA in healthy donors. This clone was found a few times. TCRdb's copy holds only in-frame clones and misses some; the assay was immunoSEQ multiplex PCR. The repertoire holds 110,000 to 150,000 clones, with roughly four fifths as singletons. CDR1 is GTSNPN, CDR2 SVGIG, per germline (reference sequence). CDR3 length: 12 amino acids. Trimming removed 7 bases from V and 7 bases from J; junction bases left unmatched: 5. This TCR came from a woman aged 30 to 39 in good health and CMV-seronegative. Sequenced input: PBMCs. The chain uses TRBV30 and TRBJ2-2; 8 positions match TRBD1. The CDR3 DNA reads TGTGCCTCGGGACAGGTTTACGGGGAGCTGTTTTTT. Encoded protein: CASGQVYGELFF.